The clone carrying this T cell receptor beta chain has just one count. The antigen is unknown. Germline CDR1 is LNHNV and CDR2 is YYDKDF (reference sequence). Trimming removed 0 bases from V and 9 bases from J; junction bases left unmatched: 6. CDR3 length: 15 amino acids. The immunoSEQ assay was version 4, run in survey mode. Sequencing used immunoSEQ multiplex PCR; TCRdb keeps in-frame clones, though not all of them. The repertoire includes some 40,000 clones, over 75% of them detected once, and about 5% sits in the top ten. Overlapping HIV-1 Gag 15-mer peptides at around 0.91 ug per peptide per mL were used. CD40L/CD69 double-negative CD45RO-high memory CD4+ T cells were collected. CD4+ T cell counts exceeded 400 cells/uL; CMV serology was positive. This sample was taken from a study of persistence of HIV-infected CD4 T cells. Study summary: The sample holds CD4+ T cells responsive to CMV or HIV-1 Gag. Study results and limitations: Within sorted populations, more oligoclonal TCRs accompanied more oligoclonal proviruses. Degenerate expanded CDR3beta sequences were enriched among CMV- and Gag-responding cells.

This chain connects TRBV15 to TRBJ1-5, with 9 nucleotides matching TRBD1. The specimen comprised cultured CD4+ T cells from PBMCs, sampled from a patient who received antiretroviral therapy. This receptor was obtained from an adult with HIV. The donor label of this sample is uncertain. The CDR3 sequence is CATSREGQGTRPQHF. The CDR3 DNA follows: TGTGCCACCAGCAGAGAGGGACAGGGCACGCGGCCCCAGCATTTT.